These T cell receptor beta chains were read from a single sample in a study of blood T cell repertoires in COVID-19. The table came from immunoSEQ multiplex PCR; TCRdb's copy has only in-frame clones and leaves some out. This sample has 180,000 or so clones, with roughly 81% found just once. Sequences were obtained from peripheral blood. All receptors derive from a woman in her thirties or forties with COVID-19, enrolled during active disease. The CDR3 runs from the conserved cysteine through the conserved F or W. D genes are given only for firm matches. Expanded clones get a size class; other rows say once, few or many, or leave the size out.

j_call: TRBJ1-2; d_call: -; clone_size: -; cdr3_length: 14; v_call: TRBV6-5; cdr3_nt: TGTGCCAGCACTAACTACCGAGCTAACTATGGCTACACCTTC; cdr3_aa: CASTNYRANYGYTF
j_call: TRBJ2-1; d_call: -; clone_size: once; cdr3_length: 16; v_call: TRBV2; cdr3_nt: TGTGCCAGCAGGCCCCACGGAGCGCGGGTCAACAATGAGCAGTTCTTC; cdr3_aa: CASRPHGARVNNEQFF
j_call: TRBJ2-5; d_call: -; clone_size: -; cdr3_length: 14; v_call: TRBV7-9; cdr3_nt: TGTGCCAGCAGCTTAGCGGCAGGTGGCGAGACCCAGTACTTC; cdr3_aa: CASSLAAGGETQYF
j_call: TRBJ2-7; d_call: -; clone_size: -; cdr3_length: 13; v_call: TRBV7-2; cdr3_nt: TGTGCCAGCACAAGAGTGATGGTTTCCGAGCAGTACTTC; cdr3_aa: CASTRVMVSEQYF
j_call: TRBJ2-5; d_call: TRBD1; clone_size: -; cdr3_length: 14; v_call: TRBV30; cdr3_nt: TGTGCCTGGAGCGGCCCTGACAGGGGAGAGACCCAGTACTTC; cdr3_aa: CAWSGPDRGETQYF
j_call: TRBJ2-3; d_call: -; clone_size: -; cdr3_length: 12; v_call: TRBV10-1; cdr3_nt: TGCGCCAGCAGTGTCGGTGGAGATACGCAGTATTTT; cdr3_aa: CASSVGGDTQYF
j_call: TRBJ1-1; d_call: -; clone_size: -; cdr3_length: 16; v_call: TRBV30; cdr3_nt: TGTGCCTGGACTCAAAGAAGTGGGGCCGGAACGACTGAAGCTTTCTTT; cdr3_aa: CAWTQRSGAGTTEAFF
j_call: TRBJ2-3; d_call: -; clone_size: -; cdr3_length: 12; v_call: TRBV27; cdr3_nt: TGTGCCAGCAGTGGGGGGACAGATACGCAGTATTTT; cdr3_aa: CASSGGTDTQYF
j_call: TRBJ1-1; d_call: TRBD1; clone_size: -; cdr3_length: 15; v_call: TRBV19; cdr3_nt: TGTGCCAGTAGTTTGGGACAGGCGTTAAACACTGAAGCTTTCTTT; cdr3_aa: CASSLGQALNTEAFF
j_call: TRBJ2-4; d_call: TRBD2; clone_size: -; cdr3_length: 14; v_call: TRBV5-6; cdr3_nt: TGTGCCAGCAGCTTTGAGCGGGGGGGCTTCATTCAGTACTTC; cdr3_aa: CASSFERGGFIQYF
j_call: TRBJ2-1; d_call: TRBD2; clone_size: once; cdr3_length: 15; v_call: TRBV6-5; cdr3_nt: TGTGCCAGCCAACCCTTAAGTTCGGGGGGTAATGAGCAGTTCTTC; cdr3_aa: CASQPLSSGGNEQFF
j_call: TRBJ2-2; d_call: TRBD2; clone_size: -; cdr3_length: 18; v_call: TRBV4-2; cdr3_nt: TGTGCCAGCAGCCAAGTCATGGCACTAGCGGGAAACACCGGGGAGCTGTTTTTT; cdr3_aa: CASSQVMALAGNTGELFF
j_call: TRBJ2-2; d_call: -; clone_size: -; cdr3_length: 15; v_call: TRBV6-1; cdr3_nt: TGTGCCAGCAGTGAACCGGGACACCACACCGGGGAGCTGTTTTTT; cdr3_aa: CASSEPGHHTGELFF
j_call: TRBJ2-1; d_call: TRBD2; clone_size: -; cdr3_length: 14; v_call: TRBV3-1/TRBV3-2; cdr3_nt: TGTGCCAGCAGCCACCTGGGACTAGCCAATGAGCAGTTCTTC; cdr3_aa: CASSHLGLANEQFF
j_call: TRBJ2-1; d_call: -; clone_size: -; cdr3_length: 12; v_call: TRBV10-1; cdr3_nt: TGCGCCAGCAGTGCGGGTGGGAATGAGCAGTTCTTC; cdr3_aa: CASSAGGNEQFF
j_call: TRBJ1-4; d_call: TRBD1; clone_size: -; cdr3_length: 14; v_call: TRBV10-3; cdr3_nt: TGTGCCATCAGTACGGGACAGGTTGGGGAAAAACTGTTTTTT; cdr3_aa: CAISTGQVGEKLFF
j_call: TRBJ2-6; d_call: TRBD1; clone_size: -; cdr3_length: 18; v_call: TRBV19; cdr3_nt: TGTGCCAGTAACCCTTCGGGACAGATCCTCTCTGGGGCCAACGTCCTGACTTTC; cdr3_aa: CASNPSGQILSGANVLTF
j_call: TRBJ2-5; d_call: -; clone_size: -; cdr3_length: 15; v_call: TRBV5-8; cdr3_nt: TGTGCCAGCAGGGGGGGACGGAGTCCCACGGAGACCCAGTACTTC; cdr3_aa: CASRGGRSPTETQYF
j_call: TRBJ1-2; d_call: TRBD1; clone_size: once; cdr3_length: 14; v_call: TRBV28; cdr3_nt: TGTGCCAGCAGTGCCAGGGGGCCGGGCTATGGCTACACCTTC; cdr3_aa: CASSARGPGYGYTF
j_call: TRBJ1-5; d_call: -; clone_size: -; cdr3_length: 13; v_call: TRBV12-3/TRBV12-4; cdr3_nt: TGTGCCAGCAGTTTCGAGGGAGTGCAGCCCCAGCATTTT; cdr3_aa: CASSFEGVQPQHF
j_call: TRBJ2-3; d_call: TRBD2; clone_size: -; cdr3_length: 16; v_call: TRBV27; cdr3_nt: TGTGCCAGCAGTCGGACGGGACTAGCGGGCACAGATACGCAGTATTTT; cdr3_aa: CASSRTGLAGTDTQYF
j_call: TRBJ1-1; d_call: -; clone_size: -; cdr3_length: 11; v_call: TRBV7-9; cdr3_nt: TGTGCCAGCAGCTTAGAGGCGAGGGCTTTCTTT; cdr3_aa: CASSLEARAFF
j_call: TRBJ1-5; d_call: TRBD1; clone_size: -; cdr3_length: 14; v_call: TRBV2; cdr3_nt: TGTGCCAGCGTCGGACAGGGGAGAAATCAGCCCCAGCATTTT; cdr3_aa: CASVGQGRNQPQHF
j_call: TRBJ2-7; d_call: -; clone_size: many; cdr3_length: 13; v_call: TRBV29-1; cdr3_nt: TGCAGCGTTGGTCGAGGAGAGCCCTACGAGCAGTACTTC; cdr3_aa: CSVGRGEPYEQYF
j_call: TRBJ1-1; d_call: -; clone_size: -; cdr3_length: 14; v_call: TRBV28; cdr3_nt: TGTGCCAGCAGTTTTCTTCAGATGAACACTGAAGCTTTCTTT; cdr3_aa: CASSFLQMNTEAFF
j_call: TRBJ1-5; d_call: -; clone_size: -; cdr3_length: 15; v_call: TRBV27; cdr3_nt: TGTGCCAGCAGTTTAGACAGCTATAGCAATCAGCCCCAGCATTTT; cdr3_aa: CASSLDSYSNQPQHF
j_call: TRBJ2-1; d_call: TRBD2; clone_size: -; cdr3_length: 14; v_call: TRBV5-1; cdr3_nt: TGCGCCAGCAGCCCCAGCGGGGGTTACAATGAGCAGTTCTTC; cdr3_aa: CASSPSGGYNEQFF
j_call: TRBJ2-5; d_call: -; clone_size: -; cdr3_length: 14; v_call: TRBV5-1; cdr3_nt: TGCGCCAGCAGCTTCACAGGGGGGGTGGAGACCCAGTACTTC; cdr3_aa: CASSFTGGVETQYF
j_call: TRBJ2-3; d_call: -; clone_size: -; cdr3_length: 13; v_call: TRBV19; cdr3_nt: TGTGCCAGTAGTATCCCAGTCACAGATACGCAGTATTTT; cdr3_aa: CASSIPVTDTQYF
j_call: TRBJ2-1; d_call: -; clone_size: -; cdr3_length: 14; v_call: TRBV24-1; cdr3_nt: TGTGCCACCAGTGATCCCCGTGGCGGCCGGAGGCCGTTCTTC; cdr3_aa: CATSDPRGGRRPFF
j_call: TRBJ1-4; d_call: -; clone_size: -; cdr3_length: 16; v_call: TRBV5-4; cdr3_nt: TGTGCCAGCAGCTTATCGCTAGGGGGAGAAAGAGAAAAACTGTTTTTT; cdr3_aa: CASSLSLGGEREKLFF
j_call: TRBJ1-5; d_call: TRBD1; clone_size: few; cdr3_length: 15; v_call: TRBV6-5; cdr3_nt: TGTGCCAGCAGAAAGACAGGGGTGAGCAATCAGCCCCAGCATTTT; cdr3_aa: CASRKTGVSNQPQHF
j_call: TRBJ2-4; d_call: -; clone_size: -; cdr3_length: 16; v_call: TRBV18; cdr3_nt: TGTGCCAGCTCACCGGGGTGGCCGGACAGACCAAACATTCAGTACTTC; cdr3_aa: CASSPGWPDRPNIQYF
j_call: TRBJ2-7; d_call: TRBD2; clone_size: -; cdr3_length: 16; v_call: TRBV11-2; cdr3_nt: TGTGCCAGCAGCTTAGATCCTCTAGGGGAGGGCTACGAGCAGTACTTC; cdr3_aa: CASSLDPLGEGYEQYF
j_call: TRBJ1-4; d_call: TRBD1; clone_size: -; cdr3_length: 14; v_call: TRBV18; cdr3_nt: TGTGCCAGCTCAGCCGGGACAGGAGGCGAAAAACTGTTTTTT; cdr3_aa: CASSAGTGGEKLFF
j_call: TRBJ2-5; d_call: TRBD2; clone_size: -; cdr3_length: 19; v_call: TRBV3-1/TRBV3-2; cdr3_nt: TGTGCCAGCAGCCAAGAATTCGCGGGAGGGCCGGGGTACCAAGAGACCCAGTACTTC; cdr3_aa: CASSQEFAGGPGYQETQYF
j_call: TRBJ2-2; d_call: TRBD1; clone_size: once; cdr3_length: 15; v_call: TRBV6-4; cdr3_nt: TGTGCCAGCAGTCAGGGGGCCGGGAACACCGGGGAGCTGTTTTTT; cdr3_aa: CASSQGAGNTGELFF
j_call: TRBJ1-5; d_call: TRBD1; clone_size: -; cdr3_length: 15; v_call: TRBV19; cdr3_nt: TGTGCCAGTATAGGGACAGGGGGTTTTTATCAGCCCCAGCATTTT; cdr3_aa: CASIGTGGFYQPQHF
j_call: TRBJ2-1; d_call: -; clone_size: -; cdr3_length: 11; v_call: TRBV19; cdr3_nt: -; cdr3_aa: CASILAGEQFF
j_call: TRBJ2-3; d_call: -; clone_size: -; cdr3_length: 15; v_call: TRBV4-1; cdr3_nt: TGCGCCAGCAGCCAAGGGGGGCGGGCGGGAGATACGCAGTATTTT; cdr3_aa: CASSQGGRAGDTQYF
j_call: TRBJ2-5; d_call: -; clone_size: -; cdr3_length: 17; v_call: TRBV23-1; cdr3_nt: TGCGCCAGCAGTCAATCTCTGGGCCTCGGGTCAGGGGAGACCCAGTACTTC; cdr3_aa: CASSQSLGLGSGETQYF
j_call: TRBJ1-1; d_call: -; clone_size: -; cdr3_length: 15; v_call: TRBV9; cdr3_nt: TGTGCCAGCAGCGTAGCTGATACAGGTAACACTGAAGCTTTCTTT; cdr3_aa: CASSVADTGNTEAFF
j_call: TRBJ2-7; d_call: -; clone_size: -; cdr3_length: 12; v_call: TRBV19; cdr3_nt: TGTGCCAGTACGTCCAGTCGGGGCGAGCAGTACTTC; cdr3_aa: CASTSSRGEQYF
j_call: TRBJ2-2; d_call: -; clone_size: once; cdr3_length: 14; v_call: TRBV6-4; cdr3_nt: TGTGCCAGCAGTGGTCAGGGGTTCTCCGGGGAGCTGTTTTTT; cdr3_aa: CASSGQGFSGELFF
j_call: TRBJ2-7; d_call: TRBD2; clone_size: many; cdr3_length: 16; v_call: TRBV28; cdr3_nt: TGTGCCAGCAGGTCGACTAGCGGGGGGACCCTCTACGAGCAGTACTTC; cdr3_aa: CASRSTSGGTLYEQYF
j_call: TRBJ1-1; d_call: TRBD1; clone_size: once; cdr3_length: 15; v_call: TRBV11-2; cdr3_nt: TGTGCCAGCAGCTTAGTTTTAGGGGGCCGCGGTGAAGCTTTCTTT; cdr3_aa: CASSLVLGGRGEAFF
j_call: TRBJ2-3; d_call: TRBD2; clone_size: -; cdr3_length: 17; v_call: TRBV28; cdr3_nt: TGTGCCAGCAGTCCTCCTCTGGGTGGGACTAGTCCAGATACGCAGTATTTT; cdr3_aa: CASSPPLGGTSPDTQYF
j_call: TRBJ1-4; d_call: TRBD1; clone_size: -; cdr3_length: 14; v_call: TRBV2; cdr3_nt: TGTGCCAGCCGAGATGACAGGGTGAATGAAAAACTGTTTTTT; cdr3_aa: CASRDDRVNEKLFF
j_call: TRBJ2-3; d_call: TRBD2; clone_size: -; cdr3_length: 14; v_call: TRBV19; cdr3_nt: TGTGCCAGTAAGAGCGGGGGGATCTCCGATACGCAGTATTTT; cdr3_aa: CASKSGGISDTQYF
j_call: TRBJ2-3; d_call: TRBD1; clone_size: -; cdr3_length: 16; v_call: TRBV6-1; cdr3_nt: TGTGCCAGCAGTGACATCCGGGACAGGGCTTTGGATACGCAGTATTTT; cdr3_aa: CASSDIRDRALDTQYF
j_call: TRBJ2-2; d_call: TRBD2; clone_size: few; cdr3_length: 16; v_call: TRBV2; cdr3_nt: TGTGCCAGCAGTGAAACTCTAGCGGCTAACACCGGGGAGCTGTTTTTT; cdr3_aa: CASSETLAANTGELFF
j_call: TRBJ1-2; d_call: -; clone_size: -; cdr3_length: 13; v_call: TRBV7-2; cdr3_nt: TGTGCCAGCAGCTTAATAAGTTCTGCGGCGGACACCTTC; cdr3_aa: CASSLISSAADTF
j_call: TRBJ2-1; d_call: TRBD1; clone_size: -; cdr3_length: 16; v_call: TRBV6-1; cdr3_nt: TGTGCCAGCAGTGAAAGACAGGGGAAGTCCTACAATGAGCAGTTCTTC; cdr3_aa: CASSERQGKSYNEQFF
j_call: TRBJ2-7; d_call: -; clone_size: -; cdr3_length: 15; v_call: TRBV5-1; cdr3_nt: TGCGCCAGCAGCTTTACGACAGGCCCTACCTACGAGCAGTACTTC; cdr3_aa: CASSFTTGPTYEQYF
j_call: TRBJ2-1; d_call: TRBD2; clone_size: -; cdr3_length: 14; v_call: TRBV15; cdr3_nt: TGTGCCACCAGCAGAAGCGGGGGGGCTAATGAGCAGTTCTTC; cdr3_aa: CATSRSGGANEQFF